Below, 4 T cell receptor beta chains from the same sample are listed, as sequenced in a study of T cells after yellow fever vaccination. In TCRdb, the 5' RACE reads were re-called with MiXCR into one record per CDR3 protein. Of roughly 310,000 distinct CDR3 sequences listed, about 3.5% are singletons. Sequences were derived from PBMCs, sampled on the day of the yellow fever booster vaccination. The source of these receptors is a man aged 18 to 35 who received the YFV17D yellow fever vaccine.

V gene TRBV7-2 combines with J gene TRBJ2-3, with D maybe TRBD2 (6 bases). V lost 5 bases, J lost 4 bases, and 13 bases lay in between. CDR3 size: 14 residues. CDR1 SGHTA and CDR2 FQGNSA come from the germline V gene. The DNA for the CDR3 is TGTGCCAGCAGCACCCGACTAGAATCAGATACGCAGTATTTT. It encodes CASSTRLESDTQYF.

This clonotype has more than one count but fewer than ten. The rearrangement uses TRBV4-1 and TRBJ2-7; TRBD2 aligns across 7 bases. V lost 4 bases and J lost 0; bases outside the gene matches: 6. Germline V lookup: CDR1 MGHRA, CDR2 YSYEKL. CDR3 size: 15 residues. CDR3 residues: CASSRLADTSYEQYV. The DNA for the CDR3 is TGCGCCAGCAGCCGCCTAGCGGACACCTCCTACGAGCAGTACGTC.

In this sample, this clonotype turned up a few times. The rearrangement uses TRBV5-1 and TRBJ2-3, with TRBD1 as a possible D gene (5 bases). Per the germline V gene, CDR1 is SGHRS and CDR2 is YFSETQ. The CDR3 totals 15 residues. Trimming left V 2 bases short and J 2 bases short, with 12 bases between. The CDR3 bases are TGCGCCAGCAGCTTAAGCAGGGTATCCACAGATACGCAGTATTTT. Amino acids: CASSLSRVSTDTQYF. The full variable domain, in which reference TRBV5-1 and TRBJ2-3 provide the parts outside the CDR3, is KAGVTQTPRYLIKTRGQQVTLSCSPISGHRSVSWYQQTPGQGLQFLFEYFSETQRNKGNFPGRFSGRQFSNSRSEMNVSTLELGDSALYLCASSLSRVSTDTQYFGPGTRLTVL.

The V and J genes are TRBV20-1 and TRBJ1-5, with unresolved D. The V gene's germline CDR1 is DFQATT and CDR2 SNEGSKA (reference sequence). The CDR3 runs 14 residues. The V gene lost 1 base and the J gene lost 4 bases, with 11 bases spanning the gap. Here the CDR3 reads CSARVGSANQPQHF. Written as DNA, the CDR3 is TGCAGTGCTAGAGTAGGGTCCGCGAATCAGCCCCAGCATTTT.